This T cell receptor beta chain was observed in a study of T cell repertoires in ileal Crohn's disease. The CDR3 is made up of 14 amino acids. The germline V gene encodes CDR1 SGHKS and CDR2 YYEKEE (reference sequence). The V and J ends lost 7 bases and 5 bases, in that order; junction bases with no gene match: 7. Study results and limitations: Clonality above 26.8% at surgery always came with endoscopic recurrence. Sorted CD8 T cells held more high-frequency clones than CD4.

Eligibility required adulthood, ileal or ileocolonic Crohn's disease and indicated ileocolonic resection. About this clone: What it recognizes is unknown.

Data came from immunoSEQ multiplex PCR; TCRdb stores just in-frame clones and leaves some out. The sample has around 6,200 clones; about 76% are singletons. The material sequenced was ileal tissue. The chain combines TRBV5-5 with TRBJ2-1; 9 positions agree with TRBD2. The clonotype was recovered from an adult with Crohn's disease. The CDR3 region is CASWRREGNNEQFF. CDR3 in DNA: TGTGCCAGCTGGAGGCGGGAGGGGAACAATGAGCAGTTCTTC.